This T cell receptor (beta chain) was recorded in a study of shared clonotypes between healthy human individuals. Study at large: CD4 naive and memory got three plates each, CD8 naive two, CD8 memory one.

Using immunoSEQ multiplex PCR, the repertoire was profiled, and TCRdb retains in-frame clones only, with some absent. The sample has more than 900,000 clones, approximately 80% seen once; the top ten hold under 0.8%. The origin of this receptor is a man younger than 35 in good health. Some clones in this sample may be carry-over from other donors' samples. The sample consisted of memory CD4+ T cells from PBMCs. The subset: CD45RA-negative fraction.

The CDR3 DNA is TGCAGCGTTCTCAAAAGCGGCCGCTCTGGAAACACCATATATTTT. This gives the protein CSVLKSGRSGNTIYF. This sequence joins TRBV29-1 and TRBJ1-3; D uncertain. The CDR3 runs 15 residues. Per germline, CDR1 SQVTM and CDR2 ANQGSEA. V lost 5 bases and J 0 bases, leaving 14 bases between the germline ends.